A single TCR beta chain is shown here with its context. These data come from a study of long-term antiretroviral therapy in people with HIV. Germline CDR1 reads MNHEY; CDR2 reads SMNVEV (reference sequence). This CDR3 is built from 13 residues. V shed 8 bases, J shed 3 bases, and the junction held 5 bases outside the gene matches. Survey-level resolution applied to immunoSEQ assay v3.0. Only in-frame clones appear in the TCRdb table, and some are missing; sequencing was by immunoSEQ multiplex PCR. The repertoire has 24,000 or so clones, about 83% of them found once; the top ten carry approximately 4.6%.

Specimen: unsorted PBMCs, collected 3 years after starting antiretroviral therapy. This sequence was found in a man younger than 30 with HIV. The chain uses TRBV27 and TRBJ2-3; 7 bases align to TRBD2. CDR3 residues: CASGKAGTDTQYF. CDR3 in DNA: TGTGCCAGCGGGAAAGCGGGGACAGATACGCAGTATTTT.